One and the same sample provided the 5 T cell receptor beta chains below, sequenced in a study of CD8 T cells in ankylosing spondylitis. These TCRs' antigens remain unknown. Study conclusions and caveats: Characteristic of ankylosing spondylitis blood, it appeared, was a TCR beta motif comprising 7 to 9 highly homologous variants.

MiXCR was run by TCRdb on the 5' RACE reads, yielding one entry per CDR3 protein. The sample lists about 500,000 distinct CDR3 sequences, over 4% occurring once. Sequenced material: blood, either unsorted or a sorted T cell fraction (not recorded which). All receptors come from a male donor with ankylosing spondylitis.

This clonotype was observed a few times. This rearrangement joins TRBV20-1 to TRBJ2-7, with 11 bases lining up with TRBD2. The CDR3 is 13 amino acids. The V gene's germline CDR1 is DFQATT and CDR2 SNEGSKA (reference sequence). The CDR3 loop reads CGIGTSGSYEQYF. DNA for the CDR3: TGCGGGATTGGGACTAGCGGCTCCTACGAGCAGTACTTC.

The chain carries TRBV27 and TRBJ1-5; D is possibly TRBD1 (5 bases). CDR1 is MNHEY and CDR2 is SMNVEV in the germline V gene (reference sequence). V was clipped by 2 bases and J by 7 bases, with 15 bases between them. The CDR3 spans 15 residues. The CDR3 region is CASSLMAGNFQPQHF. CDR3 in DNA: TGTGCCAGCAGTTTAATGGCAGGGAACTTCCAGCCCCAGCATTTT.

The chain employs TRBV12-3 or TRBV12-4 and TRBJ2-1; 7 nucleotides agree with TRBD2. Losses at the gene ends were 2 bases for V and 7 bases for J; bases not matched to a gene: 17. This CDR3 is 18 amino acids long. The CDR3 is CASSLRYLGGGFWNEQFF. The CDR3 DNA reads as TGTGCCAGCAGTTTAAGATACCTCGGCGGGGGTTTTTGGAATGAGCAGTTCTTC.

The V and J genes are TRBV29-1 and TRBJ1-1; D unresolved. This CDR3 has 13 residues. Deletions cut 1 base from V and 0 bases from J, with 6 bases between. CDR1 is SQVTM and CDR2 is ANQGSEA in the germline V gene. Written as DNA, the CDR3 is TGCAGCGTTGAAGTCGGGGTGAACACTGAAGCTTTCTTT. Protein product: CSVEVGVNTEAFF.

This clonotype has a handful of counts. The chain carries TRBV7-9 and TRBJ2-7, with D unresolved. Looked up from germline, CDR1 is SEHNR and CDR2 is FQNEAQ (reference sequence). Between the trimmed V and J ends, which lost 5 bases and 5 bases, there was a span of 10 bases. The CDR3 loop spans 12 amino acids. DNA for the CDR3: TGTGCCAGCAGCCACAAACCCCACGAGCAGTACTTC. It yields the protein CASSHKPHEQYF.